This is a list of T cell receptor beta chains from one sample in a study of identical twins. TCRdb reprocessed the 5' RACE reads via MiXCR and lists one record per CDR3 protein. In the table there are a few hundred thousand distinct CDR3 sequences, 9.6% of which are singletons. These data were also reused for a study on yellow fever vaccine responses in identical twins.

Sequences were obtained from PBMCs. All receptors come from a young woman in good health. CDR3s include the opening cysteine and the closing phenylalanine or tryptophan. The order of the fields is D gene, J gene, clone size, V gene, CDR3 protein, CDR3 DNA. A D gene is named only where the DNA matches it firmly. Clone size is not always given. Where it is, it says once, few, many or a class for expanded clones.

d_call: NA
j_call: TRBJ2-2
clone_size: many
v_call: TRBV28
cdr3_aa: CASSFLVTGELFF
cdr3_nt: TGTGCCAGCAGTTTCCTAGTCACCGGGGAGCTGTTTTTT

d_call: TRBD1
j_call: TRBJ2-1
clone_size: few
v_call: TRBV7-2
cdr3_aa: CASSLGSDRGGNRIF
cdr3_nt: TGTGCCAGCAGCTTAGGGTCCGACAGGGGGGGAAATAGGATCTTC

d_call: NA
j_call: TRBJ2-1
clone_size: few
v_call: TRBV12-3/TRBV12-4
cdr3_aa: CASSSNRIEQFF
cdr3_nt: TGTGCCAGCAGTTCAAACAGGATTGAGCAGTTCTTC

d_call: TRBD1
j_call: TRBJ2-1
clone_size: NA
v_call: TRBV3-1
cdr3_aa: CASSQSARGRNNEQFF
cdr3_nt: TGTGCCAGCAGCCAGTCTGCGAGGGGGCGAAACAATGAGCAGTTCTTC

d_call: NA
j_call: TRBJ2-1
clone_size: many
v_call: TRBV12-3/TRBV12-4
cdr3_aa: CASSLVEGNEQFF
cdr3_nt: TGTGCCAGCAGTTTGGTGGAGGGCAATGAGCAGTTCTTC

d_call: NA
j_call: TRBJ2-7
clone_size: few
v_call: TRBV5-1
cdr3_aa: CASSPIRGFPNEQYF
cdr3_nt: TGCGCCAGCAGCCCCATCAGGGGCTTCCCTAACGAGCAGTACTTC

d_call: TRBD2
j_call: TRBJ2-3
clone_size: many
v_call: TRBV7-6
cdr3_aa: CASSFGLAPVGDTQYF
cdr3_nt: TGTGCCAGCAGCTTCGGACTAGCTCCCGTGGGAGATACGCAGTATTTT

d_call: NA
j_call: TRBJ2-3
clone_size: few
v_call: TRBV24-1
cdr3_aa: CATSDGNNWGTQYF
cdr3_nt: TGTGCCACCAGTGATGGGAACAACTGGGGTACGCAGTATTTT

d_call: NA
j_call: TRBJ2-3
clone_size: NA
v_call: TRBV6-5
cdr3_aa: CASSYSFRNTQYF
cdr3_nt: TGTGCCAGCAGTTACTCGTTTCGAAATACGCAGTATTTT

d_call: NA
j_call: TRBJ2-7
clone_size: NA
v_call: TRBV12-3/TRBV12-4
cdr3_aa: CASSLWFLATYEQYF
cdr3_nt: TGTGCCAGCAGTTTATGGTTTTTAGCGACCTACGAGCAGTACTTC

d_call: TRBD2
j_call: TRBJ2-1
clone_size: few
v_call: TRBV9
cdr3_aa: CASSVVAGGPYEQFF
cdr3_nt: TGTGCCAGCAGCGTCGTGGCGGGGGGGCCCTATGAGCAGTTCTTC

d_call: TRBD2
j_call: TRBJ2-5
clone_size: NA
v_call: TRBV20-1
cdr3_aa: CSARSSGLAGKETQYF
cdr3_nt: TGCAGTGCTAGAAGTTCGGGACTAGCGGGGAAAGAGACCCAGTACTTC

d_call: NA
j_call: TRBJ2-7
clone_size: few
v_call: TRBV29-1
cdr3_aa: CSVGPRGAGNPYEQYF
cdr3_nt: TGCAGCGTTGGACCTCGAGGGGCGGGGAACCCCTACGAGCAGTACTTC

d_call: TRBD1
j_call: TRBJ2-5
clone_size: many
v_call: TRBV5-1
cdr3_aa: CASSLGLTGGGQETQYF
cdr3_nt: TGCGCCAGCAGCTTGGGGTTGACAGGGGGTGGCCAAGAGACCCAGTACTTC

d_call: TRBD1
j_call: TRBJ2-7
clone_size: NA
v_call: TRBV20-1
cdr3_aa: CSANRGQGIYEQYF
cdr3_nt: TGCAGTGCGAATCGGGGACAGGGGATTTACGAGCAGTACTTC

d_call: TRBD1
j_call: TRBJ1-2
clone_size: many
v_call: TRBV7-6
cdr3_aa: CASSLRTGDGYTF
cdr3_nt: TGTGCCAGCAGCCTAAGGACAGGGGATGGCTACACCTTC

d_call: NA
j_call: TRBJ2-5
clone_size: few
v_call: TRBV29-1
cdr3_aa: CSVPSPSAGEETQYF
cdr3_nt: TGCAGCGTTCCTTCCCCTAGCGCCGGGGAAGAGACCCAGTACTTC

d_call: TRBD1
j_call: TRBJ1-2
clone_size: few
v_call: TRBV11-2
cdr3_aa: CASSFTAGTGAGGYTF
cdr3_nt: TGTGCCAGCAGCTTCACCGCCGGGACAGGGGCAGGAGGCTACACCTTC

d_call: TRBD2
j_call: TRBJ2-7
clone_size: NA
v_call: TRBV4-3
cdr3_aa: CASSDRLAGSYEQYF
cdr3_nt: TGCGCCAGCAGCGACCGACTAGCGGGATCCTACGAGCAGTACTTC

d_call: TRBD2
j_call: TRBJ2-5
clone_size: many
v_call: TRBV12-3/TRBV12-4
cdr3_aa: CASSLSGTTQETQYF
cdr3_nt: TGTGCCAGCAGTCTCTCCGGGACTACCCAAGAGACCCAGTACTTC

d_call: NA
j_call: TRBJ2-5
clone_size: many
v_call: TRBV12-3/TRBV12-4
cdr3_aa: CASSFNRHQETQYF
cdr3_nt: TGTGCCAGCAGTTTTAACAGGCACCAAGAGACCCAGTACTTC

d_call: NA
j_call: TRBJ2-7
clone_size: few
v_call: TRBV20-1
cdr3_aa: CSARDQRAYEQYF
cdr3_nt: TGCAGTGCTAGAGATCAGAGGGCCTACGAGCAGTACTTC

d_call: TRBD1
j_call: TRBJ2-7
clone_size: few
v_call: TRBV6-1
cdr3_aa: CASSESSGGVTEQYF
cdr3_nt: TGTGCCAGCAGTGAATCTTCAGGGGGCGTTACGGAGCAGTACTTC

d_call: TRBD2
j_call: TRBJ2-1
clone_size: NA
v_call: TRBV19
cdr3_aa: CASSVITSGGVREQFF
cdr3_nt: TGTGCCAGTAGTGTCATCACTAGCGGGGGGGTACGCGAGCAGTTCTTC

d_call: NA
j_call: TRBJ1-6
clone_size: few
v_call: TRBV10-3
cdr3_aa: CAISESYSNSPLHF
cdr3_nt: TGTGCCATCAGTGAGTCGTACAGTAATTCACCCCTCCACTTT

d_call: TRBD2
j_call: TRBJ2-2
clone_size: NA
v_call: TRBV11-3
cdr3_aa: CASRISGRGTGELFF
cdr3_nt: TGTGCCAGCAGGATTAGCGGGAGAGGTACCGGGGAGCTGTTTTTT

d_call: NA
j_call: TRBJ2-1
clone_size: NA
v_call: TRBV11-1
cdr3_aa: CASSLADLYNEQFF
cdr3_nt: TGTGCCAGCAGCTTAGCGGACCTCTACAATGAGCAGTTCTTC

d_call: TRBD1
j_call: TRBJ1-1
clone_size: NA
v_call: TRBV10-3
cdr3_aa: CAISGGTGPNSEAFF
cdr3_nt: TGTGCCATCAGCGGGGGGACAGGTCCAAACTCTGAAGCTTTCTTT

d_call: NA
j_call: TRBJ2-1
clone_size: few
v_call: TRBV7-2
cdr3_aa: CASSPLTSYNEQFF
cdr3_nt: TGTGCCAGCAGTCCCCTAACCTCCTACAATGAGCAGTTCTTC

d_call: NA
j_call: TRBJ2-5
clone_size: few
v_call: TRBV29-1
cdr3_aa: CSVDYGKETQYF
cdr3_nt: TGCAGCGTTGATTACGGGAAAGAGACCCAGTACTTC

d_call: TRBD1
j_call: TRBJ2-2
clone_size: NA
v_call: TRBV20-1
cdr3_aa: CSARVDRENTGELFF
cdr3_nt: TGCAGTGCTAGAGTAGACAGGGAGAACACCGGGGAGCTGTTTTTT

d_call: NA
j_call: TRBJ2-2
clone_size: NA
v_call: TRBV5-6
cdr3_aa: CASRPRKLANTGELFF
cdr3_nt: TGTGCCAGCAGACCCAGGAAACTAGCAAACACCGGGGAGCTGTTTTTT

d_call: NA
j_call: TRBJ2-3
clone_size: NA
v_call: TRBV20-1
cdr3_aa: CSARDNSEGTDTQYF
cdr3_nt: TGCAGTGCTAGAGATAACTCCGAGGGCACAGATACGCAGTATTTT

d_call: NA
j_call: TRBJ1-1
clone_size: few
v_call: TRBV11-2
cdr3_aa: CASSARLGGASENTEAFF
cdr3_nt: TGTGCCAGCAGCGCCCGTTTAGGGGGGGCGTCAGAGAACACTGAAGCTTTCTTT

d_call: TRBD2
j_call: TRBJ2-5
clone_size: many
v_call: TRBV11-2
cdr3_aa: CASSALLAASGETQYF
cdr3_nt: TGTGCCAGCAGCGCATTACTAGCCGCTAGCGGAGAGACCCAGTACTTC

d_call: NA
j_call: TRBJ2-1
clone_size: few
v_call: TRBV4-1
cdr3_aa: CASSQVGALYNEQFF
cdr3_nt: TGCGCCAGCAGCCAAGTGGGGGCCCTATACAATGAGCAGTTCTTC

d_call: NA
j_call: TRBJ2-1
clone_size: NA
v_call: TRBV4-1
cdr3_aa: CASSPWGYNEQFF
cdr3_nt: TGCGCCAGCAGCCCTTGGGGGTACAATGAGCAGTTCTTC

d_call: NA
j_call: TRBJ1-6
clone_size: NA
v_call: TRBV12-3/TRBV12-4
cdr3_aa: CASNGGISPLHF
cdr3_nt: TGTGCCAGCAACGGGGGAATATCACCCCTCCACTTT

d_call: NA
j_call: TRBJ1-1
clone_size: few
v_call: TRBV18
cdr3_aa: CASSPRVKFTEAFF
cdr3_nt: TGTGCCAGCTCACCCCGGGTCAAGTTCACTGAAGCTTTCTTT

d_call: NA
j_call: TRBJ1-5
clone_size: NA
v_call: TRBV2
cdr3_aa: CASSDLGSQPQHF
cdr3_nt: TGTGCCAGCAGTGATTTGGGGAGTCAGCCCCAGCATTTT

d_call: TRBD1
j_call: TRBJ1-4
clone_size: NA
v_call: TRBV13
cdr3_aa: CASSIRGRGVGEKLFF
cdr3_nt: TGTGCCAGCAGCATCAGGGGGCGAGGGGTTGGCGAAAAACTGTTTTTT

d_call: TRBD1
j_call: TRBJ2-7
clone_size: few
v_call: TRBV10-3
cdr3_aa: CAISEPGTVPGEQYF
cdr3_nt: TGTGCCATCAGTGAGCCAGGGACAGTTCCTGGCGAGCAGTACTTC

d_call: NA
j_call: TRBJ2-7
clone_size: NA
v_call: TRBV13
cdr3_aa: CASSPYLGNEQYF
cdr3_nt: TGTGCCAGCAGCCCCTACTTGGGGAACGAGCAGTACTTC

d_call: NA
j_call: TRBJ1-6
clone_size: few
v_call: TRBV5-1
cdr3_aa: CASSLFAADNSPLHF
cdr3_nt: TGCGCCAGCAGCTTGTTTGCGGCCGATAATTCACCCCTCCACTTT

d_call: NA
j_call: TRBJ2-3
clone_size: many
v_call: TRBV12-3/TRBV12-4
cdr3_aa: CASRDRRNTDTQYF
cdr3_nt: TGTGCCAGCAGGGATCGGAGGAACACAGATACGCAGTATTTT

d_call: NA
j_call: TRBJ2-3
clone_size: NA
v_call: TRBV5-6
cdr3_aa: CASSLLLTEGTSNTQYF
cdr3_nt: TGTGCCAGCAGCTTGTTATTGACCGAAGGCACGTCGAATACGCAGTATTTT

d_call: NA
j_call: TRBJ2-3
clone_size: NA
v_call: TRBV7-2
cdr3_aa: CASTPGRQGADTQYF
cdr3_nt: TGTGCCAGCACCCCAGGGCGGCAGGGTGCAGATACGCAGTATTTT

d_call: TRBD1
j_call: TRBJ2-7
clone_size: many
v_call: TRBV29-1
cdr3_aa: CSVVGGQGIYEQYF
cdr3_nt: TGCAGCGTTGTTGGGGGACAGGGCATCTACGAGCAGTACTTC

d_call: NA
j_call: TRBJ2-7
clone_size: many
v_call: TRBV19
cdr3_aa: CASSTLGGGEQYF
cdr3_nt: TGTGCCAGTAGCACCCTAGGGGGGGGCGAGCAGTACTTC

d_call: NA
j_call: TRBJ2-1
clone_size: NA
v_call: TRBV20-1
cdr3_aa: CSARGSAEATADNEQFF
cdr3_nt: TGCAGTGCTAGAGGGTCCGCCGAGGCAACAGCGGACAATGAGCAGTTCTTC

d_call: NA
j_call: TRBJ1-2
clone_size: few
v_call: TRBV29-1
cdr3_aa: CSVELWGRGNYGYTF
cdr3_nt: TGCAGCGTTGAACTTTGGGGCAGGGGTAACTATGGCTACACCTTC

d_call: NA
j_call: TRBJ2-5
clone_size: few
v_call: TRBV6-2/TRBV6-3
cdr3_aa: CASSYPESVETQYF
cdr3_nt: TGTGCCAGCAGTTACCCCGAGTCGGTAGAGACCCAGTACTTC

d_call: NA
j_call: TRBJ2-3
clone_size: NA
v_call: TRBV19
cdr3_aa: CASSPPGGRTDTQYF
cdr3_nt: TGTGCCAGTAGCCCACCGGGGGGCCGCACAGATACGCAGTATTTT

d_call: TRBD1
j_call: TRBJ2-7
clone_size: few
v_call: TRBV4-2
cdr3_aa: CASSQFQTGGEQYF
cdr3_nt: TGTGCCAGCAGCCAATTTCAGACAGGGGGCGAGCAGTACTTC